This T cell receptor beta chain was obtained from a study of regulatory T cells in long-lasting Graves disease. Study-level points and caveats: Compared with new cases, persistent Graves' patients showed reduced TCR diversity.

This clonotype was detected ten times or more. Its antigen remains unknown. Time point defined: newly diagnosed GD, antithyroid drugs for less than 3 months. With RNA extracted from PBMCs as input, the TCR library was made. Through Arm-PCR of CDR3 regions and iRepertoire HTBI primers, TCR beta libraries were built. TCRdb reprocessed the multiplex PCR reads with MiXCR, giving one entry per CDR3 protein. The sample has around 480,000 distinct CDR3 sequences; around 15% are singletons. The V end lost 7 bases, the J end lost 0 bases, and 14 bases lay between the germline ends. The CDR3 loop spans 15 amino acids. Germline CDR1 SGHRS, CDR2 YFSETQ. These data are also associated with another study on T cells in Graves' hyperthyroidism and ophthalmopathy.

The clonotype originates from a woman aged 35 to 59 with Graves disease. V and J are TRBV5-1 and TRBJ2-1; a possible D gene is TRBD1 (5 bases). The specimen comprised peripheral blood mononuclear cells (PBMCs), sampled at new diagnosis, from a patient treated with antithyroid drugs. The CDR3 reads CASSLTALSYNEQFF. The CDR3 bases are TGCGCCAGCTCTCTGACAGCCCTCTCCTACAATGAGCAGTTCTTC.